The sample holds one count of the clone carrying this T cell receptor (beta chain). This entry comes from a study of radiotherapy plus CTLA-4 blockade in lung cancer. Clones were sequenced by immunoSEQ multiplex PCR, and TCRdb holds only the in-frame ones, with some missing. The table shows over 80,000 clones, with around 86% occurring only once. CDR1 LNHNV and CDR2 YYDKDF come from the germline V gene (reference sequence). This CDR3 comprises 17 residues. Trimming cost V 1 base and J 1 base, with 16 bases left between them. The J gene is TRBJ2-5, the V gene TRBV15; D is tentatively TRBD1 or TRBD2 (6 bases each). The input for sequencing was peripheral blood, taken from a patient treated with radiotherapy plus ipilimumab. The sequence was collected from a human donor with non-small cell lung cancer who had stable disease on radiotherapy plus ipilimumab. CDR3 bases: TGTGCCACCAGCAGAGTGAGGGGGACTGCAGTCCAAGAGACCCAGTACTTC. Protein sequence: CATSRVRGTAVQETQYF. Drawing the rest from reference TRBV15 and TRBJ2-5, the complete variable domain is DAMVIQNPRYQVTQFGKPVTLSCSQTLNHNVMYWYQQKSSQAPKLLFHYYDKDFNNEADTPDNFQSRRPNTSFCFLDIRSPGLGDTAMYLCATSRVRGTAVQETQYFGPGTRLLVL.